The 10 T cell receptor beta chains below come from one sample, sequenced in a study of blood T cell repertoires in COVID-19. Profiling relied on immunoSEQ multiplex PCR, and the TCRdb table lists in-frame clones only, not all of them. The repertoire includes around 68,000 clones, 87% of them detected once, and roughly 7% sits in the top ten. Material: peripheral blood. These receptors all come from a woman between 50 and 59 years old with acute or convalescent COVID-19.

This chain links TRBV6-6 with TRBJ1-2; unclear D gene. The CDR3 contains 15 residues. Germline assignment: CDR1 MNHNY and CDR2 SVGAGI (reference sequence). V lost 2 bases and J 0 bases, leaving 10 bases between the germline ends. Here the CDR3 reads CASSYGQLTNYGYTF. The DNA of the CDR3 is TGTGCCAGCAGTTACGGGCAGCTAACTAACTATGGCTACACCTTC.

This clone is a singleton in its sample. The rearrangement links TRBV6-5 to TRBJ2-7, with TRBD1 matching 7 bases. CDR1 and CDR2 (germline): MNHEY, SVGAGI. With 0 bases clipped from V and 3 bases from J, the junction kept 8 bases outside the gene matches. The CDR3 spans 16 residues. CDR3 DNA sequence: TGTGCCAGCAGTTACTCGGCCACGGGACAGAACTACGAGCAGTACTTC. Translated, it gives CASSYSATGQNYEQYF.

The chain carries TRBV4-3 and TRBJ1-5; D remains unclear. Trimming cost V 0 bases and J 0 bases, with 6 bases left between them. The germline gives CDR1 LGHNA, CDR2 YSLEER. The CDR3 is 15 amino acids. The CDR3 sequence: CASSQDHYSNQPQHF. Here the CDR3 DNA reads TGCGCCAGCAGCCAAGACCACTATAGCAATCAGCCCCAGCATTTT.

The chain links TRBV2 to TRBJ1-1; weak D call: TRBD1 (5 bases). There are 13 residues in the CDR3. Trimming left V 7 bases short and J 5 bases short, with 14 bases between. CDR1 SNHLY and CDR2 FYNNEI come from the germline V gene. CDR3 in DNA: TGTGCCAGCATTCAACCGGGGGAAACTGAAGCTTTCTTT. This gives the protein CASIQPGETEAFF.

V gene TRBV25-1 combines with J gene TRBJ1-1; tentative D call: TRBD1 (5 bases). CDR1 and CDR2 from the germline V gene are MGHDK and SYGVNS. V lost 2 bases to trimming and J lost 3 bases, with 10 bases between them. This CDR3 region has 14 residues. The CDR3 DNA follows: TGTGCCAGCAGTGAACAGTGGGGCGACACTGAAGCTTTCTTT. Translated: CASSEQWGDTEAFF. Drawing the rest from reference TRBV25-1 and TRBJ1-1, the complete variable domain is EADIYQTPRYLVIGTGKKITLECSQTMGHDKMYWYQQDPGMELHLIHYSYGVNSTEKGDLSSESTVSRIRTEHFPLTLESARPSHTSQYLCASSEQWGDTEAFFGQGTRLTVV.

This clone was recorded once. The genes are TRBV6-5 and TRBJ1-5; D gene uncertain. The CDR3 loop spans 10 amino acids. V gave up 11 bases and J gave up 5 bases, with 7 bases separating them. Germline-derived CDR1 and CDR2 are MNHEY and SVGAGI. CDR3 in DNA: TGTGCCGTTACTGATCAGCCCCAGCATTTT. Amino acids: CAVTDQPQHF.

The J gene is TRBJ1-5, the V gene TRBV28, with 8 bases identical to TRBD1. V was clipped by 6 bases and J by 6 bases; unmatched bases: 13. Germline assignment: CDR1 MDHEN and CDR2 SYDVKM. The length of the CDR3 is 16 residues. Written as DNA, the CDR3 is TGTGCCAGCAGGACAGGGGATTCGGTGCCAGGTCAGCCCCAGCATTTT. Translated, it gives CASRTGDSVPGQPQHF.

The chain combines TRBV6-4 with TRBJ2-1; 7 nucleotides agree with TRBD2. The V gene end was trimmed by 4 bases and the J gene end by 8 bases; junction bases not matched to a gene: 11. There are 15 residues in the CDR3. The germline V gene has CDR1 MRHNA and CDR2 SNTAGT. The CDR3 sequence is CASSAERGSSHEQFF. The CDR3, as DNA: TGTGCCAGCAGTGCAGAGCGGGGCAGCTCCCATGAGCAGTTCTTC.

Only a few counts were recorded for this clone. The rearrangement uses TRBV19 and TRBJ1-3, with TRBD1 as a possible D gene (5 bases). Trimming left V 4 bases short and J 1 base short, with 14 bases between. Germline CDR1 is LNHDA and CDR2 is SQIVND (reference sequence). This CDR3 has 16 amino acids. CDR3 region: CASSTPLGGSGNTIYF. The CDR3 nucleotides are TGTGCCAGTAGTACCCCTTTGGGGGGATCTGGAAACACCATATATTTT.

The chain combines TRBV19 with TRBJ2-2; TRBD2 might be the D (6 bases). With 4 bases removed from V and 4 bases from J, the gap between germline ends came to 13 bases. The CDR3 is made up of 15 amino acids. CDR1 is LNHDA and CDR2 is SQIVND in the germline V gene (reference sequence). Here the CDR3 reads CASSSAGRRTGELFF. CDR3 DNA: TGTGCCAGTAGTAGCGCCGGGAGACGCACCGGGGAGCTGTTTTTT. Combining the CDR3 with reference TRBV19 and TRBJ2-2 gives the whole variable domain DGGITQSPKYLFRKEGQNVTLSCEQNLNHDAMYWYRQDPGQGLRLIYYSQIVNDFQKGDIAEGYSVSREKKESFPLTVTSAQKNPTAFYLCASSSAGRRTGELFFGEGSRLTVL.